This TCR beta chain was recovered during a study of control samples from healthy donors and cancer patients. Assay used: immunoSEQ multiplex PCR; TCRdb lists only in-frame clones, some missing. In the table there are 100,000 to 150,000 clones, over 80% of which are singletons. CDR3 length: 12 residues. Germline V lookup: CDR1 MNHEY, CDR2 SMNVEV (reference sequence). The germline V and J ends were trimmed by 4 bases and 13 bases, with 14 bases remaining between them. The rearrangement links TRBV27 to TRBJ2-1; D possibly matches TRBD1 or TRBD2 (5 bases each). The specimen sequenced was blood. The sequence was collected from a woman in her 50s in good health. This CDR3 reads CASSWPGTQQFF. The CDR3 bases are TGTGCCAGCAGTTGGCCCGGGACCCAACAGTTCTTC.